This T cell receptor beta chain comes out of a study of radiation and T cells in renal cell carcinoma. TCRdb keeps only in-frame clones here, not all; method: immunoSEQ multiplex PCR. The table lists 97,000 or so clones, approximately 80% of them singletons. Indicated time point: blood 4 weeks post-SBRT, at nephrectomy. Described treatment: 15 Gy SBRT to primary tumor, nephrectomy 4 weeks later. Nephrectomy followed 15 Gy stereotactic body radiation by 4 weeks. Serial blood draws occurred at baseline and 2 and 4 weeks post-SBRT. The patient's renal cell carcinoma had clear cell pathology. V dropped 4 bases and J dropped 2 bases, with 14 bases sitting between them. Germline CDR1 and CDR2: MNHNS and SASEGT. CDR3 length: 15 residues. Of note for this clone: Its antigen is not identified.

Study-wide points: From baseline, blood top tumor clonotypes peaked at 2 weeks post-radiation.

Sample: blood, taken from a patient whose treatment included radiotherapy and nephrectomy. The sequence was obtained from a man aged 55 to 70 with renal cell carcinoma. The V call is TRBV6-1, the J call TRBJ2-5; D might be TRBD2 (6 bases). CDR3 amino acids: CASSVSLGGQETQYF. The DNA for the CDR3 is TGTGCCAGCAGTGTATCCCTCGGAGGGCAAGAGACCCAGTACTTC.